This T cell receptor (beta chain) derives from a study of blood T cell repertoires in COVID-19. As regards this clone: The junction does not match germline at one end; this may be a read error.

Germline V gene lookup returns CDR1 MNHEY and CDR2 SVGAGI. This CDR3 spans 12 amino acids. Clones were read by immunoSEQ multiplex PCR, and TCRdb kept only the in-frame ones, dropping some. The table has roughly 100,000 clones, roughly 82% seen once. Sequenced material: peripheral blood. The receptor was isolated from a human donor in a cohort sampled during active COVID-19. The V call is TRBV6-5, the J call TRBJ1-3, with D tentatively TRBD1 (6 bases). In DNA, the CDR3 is TGTGCCAGCACCTCTGGGACCGGGACACCAGGTTTT. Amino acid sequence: CASTSGTGTPGF.